The next 26 T cell receptor beta chains were all read from a single sample in a study of tissue T cells after allogeneic stem cell transplantation. Clones were read by immunoSEQ multiplex PCR, and TCRdb kept only the in-frame ones, dropping some. The sample yields more than 7,000 clones, roughly half seen once. Described time point: mouse harvest day 7 after allogeneic transplant. The graft held 10^6 splenic CD5+ T cells and 10^7 T-cell-depleted bone marrow cells. Sequences were obtained from gut tissue. The receptors shown here come from a female BALB/c mouse given C57BL/6 T cells with graft-versus-host disease after an allogeneic hematopoietic cell transplant.

As to this clone: The germline and genes are mouse ones. The observed sequence ends 1 residue before the CDR3 terminus, with the missing tail filled in from the germline J gene. V gene TRBV3 combines with J gene TRBJ2-7; D is possibly TRBD2 (6 bases). CDR3 length: 13 residues. Germline CDR1 is SNHLY and CDR2 is FYNGKV (reference sequence). The V end lost 1 base, the J end lost 3 bases, and 7 bases lay between the germline ends. The CDR3: CASSLVGGYEQYF. CDR3 DNA, as far as it was read: TGTGCCAGCAGCTTAGTTGGGGGCTATGAACAGTAC.

To note about this clone: These gene names are mouse names. The DNA ends 1 residue before the CDR3 does, and the rest of the CDR3 is filled in from the germline J gene. The rearrangement joins TRBV26 to TRBJ1-1, with 9 bases matching TRBD1. This CDR3 comprises 14 residues. The germline CDR1 and CDR2 sequences are KGHPV and FQNQEV (reference sequence). Trimming cost V 3 bases and J 6 bases; bases outside gene matches: 5. This chain's CDR3 is CASSLRDRASEVFF. The part of the CDR3 DNA that was read is TGTGCCAGCAGTCTCCGGGACAGGGCCTCAGAAGTCTTC.

Worth noting for this clone: Gene names are the mouse ones. The read ends 1 residue before the CDR3 terminus; that terminus is restored from the germline J gene. V is TRBV26 and J is TRBJ1-2; D gene unclear. V was pared by 2 bases and J by 0 bases, with 4 bases between. This CDR3 is built from 13 residues. CDR1 and CDR2 from the germline V gene are KGHPV and FQNQEV (reference sequence). The part of the CDR3 DNA that was read is TGTGCCAGCAGTCTGAACGCAAACTCCGACTACACC. It yields the protein CASSLNANSDYT. The full CDR3 protein reads CASSLNANSDYTF.

As regards this clone: Gene names denote mouse genes. The read terminates 1 residue ahead of where the CDR3 ends, so the germline J gene completes it. The chain combines TRBV26 with TRBJ2-3; D gene ambiguous. Germline CDR1 KGHPV, CDR2 FQNQEV (reference sequence). Trimming cost V 5 bases and J 0 bases, with 6 bases left between them. The CDR3 spans 13 residues. The covered CDR3 bases are TGTGCCAGCAGTAGTGGTAGTGCAGAAACGCTGTAT. Amino acid sequence: CASSSGSAETLY. The complete CDR3 protein is CASSSGSAETLYF.

A note on this clone: The gene names given are mouse names. Sequencing ends 1 residue short of the CDR3 end; the germline J gene provides the rest. The V call is TRBV19, the J call TRBJ1-6; a weak D match, TRBD1 (5 bases). TRBJ1-6 is identified as an open reading frame with a role that is uncertain. The CDR3 length is 14 residues. V was clipped by 1 base and J by 7 bases, with 9 bases between them. The germline V gene encodes CDR1 FNHDT and CDR2 SITEND (reference sequence). The CDR3: CASSIRQGNSPLYF. CDR3 DNA (partial): TGTGCCAGCAGTATAAGGCAGGGAAATTCGCCCCTCTAC.

As regards this clone: Any gene name here is a mouse gene name. CDR3 loop: CGAVDWGRQNTLYF. The DNA read from the CDR3 is TGTGGTGCCGTTGACTGGGGCCGTCAAAACACCTTGTAC. The V gene is TRBV20, the J gene TRBJ2-4, with TRBD2 identical over 8 bases. The read terminates 1 residue ahead of where the CDR3 ends, so the germline J gene completes it. From germline, CDR1 is GFQATS and CDR2 STVNSAI. J gave up 1 base and V 6 bases, and 6 bases lay outside the gene matches. The CDR3 runs 14 residues.

This clone was recorded a few times. Germline and genes: mouse. The CDR3 is cut off 1 residue early in the read; its end comes from the germline J gene. This chain uses TRBV26 with TRBJ1-1; D remains unclear. Germline loops: CDR1 KGHPV, CDR2 FQNQEV (reference sequence). V lost 2 bases to trimming and J lost 3 bases, with 7 bases between them. This CDR3 is built from 13 residues. The sequenced part of the CDR3 DNA is TGTGCCAGCAGTCTGGGGTCGGACACAGAAGTCTTC. The encoded protein is CASSLGSDTEVF. The full CDR3 sequence reads CASSLGSDTEVFF.

Details on this clone: Each gene name is a mouse one. The CDR3 extends 1 residue past the end of the read, so its final part is completed from the germline J gene. This chain joins TRBV19 and TRBJ2-7; 7 bases fit TRBD1. There are 13 residues in the CDR3. CDR1 is FNHDT, CDR2 SITEND, per germline (reference sequence). J lost 7 bases, V lost 4 bases, and 8 bases had no gene match. The sequenced part of the CDR3 DNA is TGTGCCAGCAGTTTCCGACAGGGAGGGGAACAGTAC. It specifies CASSFRQGGEQY. The entire CDR3 protein is CASSFRQGGEQYF. The variable domain in full, with the rest retrieved from reference TRBV19 and TRBJ2-7, is GGIITQTPKFLIGQEGQKLTLKCQQNFNHDTMYWYRQDSGKGLRLIYYSITENDLQKGDLSEGYDASREKKSSFSLTVTSAQKNEMAVFLCASSFRQGGEQYFGPGTRLTVL.

This clone was observed a single time. Mouse gene names apply. Coverage ceases 1 residue before the CDR3 finishes, and the germline J gene fills in the end. The gene calls are TRBV3 and TRBJ2-1, with D unresolved. Looked up from germline, CDR1 is SNHLY and CDR2 is FYNGKV (reference sequence). The CDR3 has 13 amino acids. V lost 1 base, J lost 4 bases, and 5 bases lay in between. This chain's CDR3 is CASSLVPYAEQFF. The part of the CDR3 DNA that was read is TGTGCCAGCAGCTTAGTACCGTATGCTGAGCAGTTC. Filled out from reference TRBV3 and TRBJ2-1, the complete variable domain reads GPKVLQIPSHQIIDMGQMVTLNCDPVSNHLYFYWYKQILGQQMEFLVNFYNGKVMEKSKLFKDQFSVERPDGSYFTLKIQPTALEDSAVYFCASSLVPYAEQFFGPGTRLTVL.

As regards this clone: Gene names refer to mouse genes. The CDR3 end falls 1 residue outside the read, so it is completed with the germline J gene. J is TRBJ1-3 and V is TRBV3, with 9 bases fitting TRBD1. Germline lookup yields CDR1 SNHLY and CDR2 FYNGKV (reference sequence). V lost 5 bases, J lost 2 bases, and 4 bases stayed unmatched. The CDR3 length is 15 residues. The DNA read from the CDR3 is TGTGCCAGCAGCAAACAGGGGGCAACTGGAAATACGCTCTAT. As protein: CASSKQGATGNTLY. The full CDR3 sequence reads CASSKQGATGNTLYF.

Notes on this clone: Mouse gene names apply. The read terminates 1 residue ahead of where the CDR3 ends, so the germline J gene completes it. This chain joins TRBV16 and TRBJ2-1; 11 bases agree with TRBD2. Losses at the gene ends were 5 bases for V and 1 base for J; bases not matched to a gene: 4. The CDR3 is 16 residues long. Germline CDR1 is SGHSA and CDR2 is FRNQAP. The covered CDR3 bases are TGTGCAAGCAGCCTCCGGGACTGGGGGAACTATGCTGAGCAGTTC. The encoded protein is CASSLRDWGNYAEQF. The CDR3 as a whole reads CASSLRDWGNYAEQFF.

This clone showed up just a few times. All gene names here are mouse names. The CDR3 end falls 1 residue outside the read, so it is completed with the germline J gene. This chain joins TRBV26 and TRBJ2-2, with 8 bases fitting TRBD1. Germline CDR1 is KGHPV and CDR2 is FQNQEV (reference sequence). Germline trimming cut 6 bases from V and 4 bases from J; bases unmatched to any gene: 13. The CDR3 has 17 residues. CDR3 residues: CASSSFQGALGTGQLYF. CDR3 bases read: TGTGCCAGCAGCTCATTTCAGGGGGCTCTCGGCACCGGGCAGCTCTAC.

On this clone itself: Mouse names are used for the genes. The read comes to an end 1 residue before the CDR3 does, leaving the germline J gene to fill in the end. The J gene is TRBJ1-1, the V gene TRBV16; maybe TRBD1 (6 bases). Between the trimmed V and J ends, which lost 3 bases and 11 bases, there was a span of 13 bases. The CDR3 covers 12 residues. Germline lookup yields CDR1 SGHSA and CDR2 FRNQAP. The CDR3 protein is CASSFGGRGVFF. The CDR3 bases that were read are TGTGCAAGCAGCTTCGGGGGGCGCGGGGTCTTC.

As concerns this clone: Any gene name here is a mouse gene name. The CDR3 extends 1 residue past the end of the read, so its final part is completed from the germline J gene. The chain employs TRBV31 and TRBJ2-7; D is ambiguous. The CDR3 runs to 16 residues. CDR1 GKSSPN and CDR2 SITVG come from the germline V gene. V was pared by 0 bases and J by 0 bases, with 15 bases between. The CDR3 here is CAWSLARLRSSYEQYF. The DNA read from the CDR3 is TGTGCCTGGAGTCTAGCGCGGCTAAGGAGCTCCTATGAACAGTAC.

Concerning this clone itself: Any gene name here is a mouse gene name. With the read ending 1 residue before the CDR3 end, the germline J gene is used to fill in that end. The genes are TRBV26 and TRBJ2-4; TRBD1 might be the D (6 bases). CDR1 KGHPV and CDR2 FQNQEV come from the germline V gene (reference sequence). Trimming shortened V by 6 bases and J by 5 bases, and 6 bases separated the two germline ends. There are 11 residues in the CDR3. The CDR3 region is CASRQGNTLYF. The sequenced CDR3 bases are TGTGCCAGCAGACAGGGAAACACCTTGTAC.

As regards this clone: Here the gene names and germline are mouse. The read stops 1 residue short of the end of the CDR3; the missing end is completed from the germline J gene. In the same sample, other DNA sequences code for this CDR3. The chain recombines TRBV16 with TRBJ1-4, with D possibly TRBD1 on 6 matching bases. Germline loops: CDR1 SGHSA, CDR2 FRNQAP. The V and J ends lost 3 bases and 3 bases respectively, with 8 bases between them. CDR3 length: 14 residues. Here the CDR3 reads CASSLQGTNERLFF. CDR3 DNA, as far as it was read: TGTGCAAGCAGCTTGCAGGGGACCAACGAAAGATTATTT. The entire variable domain, with the rest obtained from reference TRBV16 and TRBJ1-4, is as follows: NAGVIQTPRHKVTGKGQEATLWCEPISGHSAVFWYRQTIVQGLEFLTYFRNQAPIDDSGMPKERFSAQMPNQSHSTLKIQSTQPQDSAVYLCASSLQGTNERLFFGHGTKLSVL.

A few counts support this clone. Gene names are the mouse ones. The CDR3 end falls 1 residue outside the read, so it is completed with the germline J gene. The chain links TRBV24 to TRBJ1-6, with D perhaps TRBD1 (6 bases). TRBJ1-6 is identified as an open reading frame with a role that is uncertain. CDR3 length equals 16 residues. Germline assignment: CDR1 KGHTA and CDR2 FRNEEI. With 1 base removed from V and 5 bases from J, the gap between germline ends came to 12 bases. This CDR3 is CASSLSHTGNNSPLYF. Incomplete CDR3 DNA: TGTGCCAGCAGTCTGTCACACACAGGGAATAATTCGCCCCTCTAC.

Concerning this clone itself: These gene names are mouse names. The CDR3 sequence is CASSSDRGRVFF. The part of the CDR3 DNA that was read is TGTGCCAGCAGCTCCGACAGGGGGCGGGTCTTC. V and J are TRBV3 and TRBJ1-1; 10 nucleotides agree with TRBD1. The read falls 1 residue short of the CDR3 end, and the missing part is taken from the germline J gene. Germline CDR1 is SNHLY and CDR2 is FYNGKV (reference sequence). This CDR3 is built from 12 residues. The V gene end was trimmed by 4 bases and the J gene end by 11 bases; junction bases not matched to a gene: 4. Variable domain in full (rest from reference TRBV3 and TRBJ1-1): GPKVLQIPSHQIIDMGQMVTLNCDPVSNHLYFYWYKQILGQQMEFLVNFYNGKVMEKSKLFKDQFSVERPDGSYFTLKIQPTALEDSAVYFCASSSDRGRVFFGKGTRLTVV.

Worth noting for this clone: Germline and genes here are mouse. The read halts 1 residue ahead of the CDR3 end, with the missing end drawn from the germline J gene. The chain joins TRBV3 to TRBJ1-4; possible D gene TRBD1, 5 bases. The V gene lost 4 bases and the J gene lost 3 bases, with 9 bases spanning the gap. This CDR3 is built from 14 residues. Per germline, CDR1 SNHLY and CDR2 FYNGKV (reference sequence). The sequenced CDR3 bases are TGTGCCAGCAGCTCCCGGACAACCAACGAAAGATTATTT. It codes for CASSSRTTNERLF. The full CDR3 is CASSSRTTNERLFF.

Regarding this clone: Germline and genes here are mouse. The CDR3 goes on 1 residue after the read ends, and that part is filled in from the germline J gene. The V gene is TRBV2, the J gene TRBJ2-4; D unclear. Deletions cut 2 bases from V and 0 bases from J, with 3 bases between. CDR1 is LGHNA, CDR2 YSYQKL, per germline. This CDR3 region has 13 residues. The chain's CDR3 is CASSQLSQNTLYF. The sequenced CDR3 bases are TGTGCCAGCAGCCAACTTAGTCAAAACACCTTGTAC.

By sample fraction, this clone is medium-sized. Genes and germline come from the mouse. Read data end 1 residue before the CDR3 end; the end is taken from the germline J gene. The genes are TRBV31 and TRBJ1-3, with a possible D match to TRBD1 (6 bases). The CDR3 is 12 amino acids. With 8 bases removed from V and 0 bases from J, the gap between germline ends came to 8 bases. Germline V gene data show CDR1 as GKSSPN and CDR2 as SITVG. CDR3 sequence: CATRGSGNTLYF. The sequenced CDR3 bases are TGTGCCACCAGGGGTTCTGGAAATACGCTCTAT. Supplemented by reference TRBV31 and TRBJ1-3, the full variable domain reads AQTIHQWPVAEIKAVGSPLSLGCTIKGKSSPNLYWYWQATGGTLQQLFYSITVGQVESVVQLNLSASRPKDDQFILSTEKLLLSHSGFYLCATRGSGNTLYFGEGSRLIVV.

This clone has a handful of counts. Germline and genes here are mouse. The sequenced fragment ends 1 residue before the CDR3 boundary, so the rest is inferred from the germline J gene. This chain uses TRBV23 with TRBJ2-7; TRBD2 reflects the table's D call only, with no check against the DNA. CDR3 size: 12 residues. CDR1 and CDR2 from the germline V gene are KGHTA and FQNQQP. CDR3 in amino acids: CSSSPTGYEQYF. CDR3 bases read: TGCTCCAGCAGTCCCACTGGCTATGAACAGTAC.

This clone has a handful of counts. Gene names are the mouse ones. The read comes to an end 1 residue before the CDR3 does, leaving the germline J gene to fill in the end. The J gene is TRBJ2-4, the V gene TRBV5; D not certain. The CDR3 consists of 15 residues. The V gene lost 4 bases and the J gene lost 0 bases, with 11 bases spanning the gap. Germline V lookup: CDR1 LGHNA, CDR2 YNLKQL (reference sequence). The sequenced part of the CDR3 DNA is TGTGCCAGCAGCCGCCAGCCATTTAGTCAAAACACCTTGTAC. The encoded protein is CASSRQPFSQNTLY. The whole CDR3 sequence is CASSRQPFSQNTLYF.

Turning to this clone: Gene names and germline match the mouse. The read ends 1 residue before the CDR3 terminus; that terminus is restored from the germline J gene. This chain links TRBV26 with TRBJ1-1; no firm D call. The CDR3 covers 12 residues. V was clipped by 1 base and J by 3 bases, with 3 bases between them. Germline CDR1 is KGHPV and CDR2 is FQNQEV (reference sequence). CDR3 bases read: TGTGCCAGCAGTCTGTATGACACAGAAGTCTTC. Translating gives CASSLYDTEVF. The entire CDR3 sequence reads CASSLYDTEVFF.

In the case of this clone: The gene symbols are mouse symbols. The CDR3 is cut off 1 residue early in the read; its end comes from the germline J gene. The chain links TRBV26 to TRBJ2-1, with D perhaps TRBD1 (6 bases). CDR3 length: 12 residues. The V end was cut by 6 bases, the J end by 7 bases, with 10 bases between. Germline CDR1 and CDR2: KGHPV and FQNQEV (reference sequence). CDR3 loop: CASSPDRAEQFF. The sequenced part of the CDR3 DNA is TGTGCCAGCAGCCCCGACAGGGCTGAGCAGTTC. Complete variable domain (other parts from reference TRBV26 and TRBJ2-1): NSKVIQTPRYLVKGQGQKAKMRCIPEKGHPVVFWYQQNKNNEFKFLINFQNQEVLQQIDMTEKRFSAECPSNSPCSLEIQSSEAGDSALYLCASSPDRAEQFFGPGTRLTVL.

About this clone: Genes here carry mouse names. The CDR3 end lies 1 residue beyond the end of the read and is filled in from the germline J gene. The chain combines TRBV16 with TRBJ2-4; TRBD1 might be the D (6 bases). V was shortened by 4 bases and J by 5 bases, with 7 bases between the two germline ends. The CDR3 is 12 residues long. Per germline, CDR1 SGHSA and CDR2 FRNQAP. The part of the CDR3 DNA that was read is TGTGCAAGCAGCTCACAGGGAAACACCTTGTAC. Translation gives CASSSQGNTLY. The full-length CDR3 reads as CASSSQGNTLYF.